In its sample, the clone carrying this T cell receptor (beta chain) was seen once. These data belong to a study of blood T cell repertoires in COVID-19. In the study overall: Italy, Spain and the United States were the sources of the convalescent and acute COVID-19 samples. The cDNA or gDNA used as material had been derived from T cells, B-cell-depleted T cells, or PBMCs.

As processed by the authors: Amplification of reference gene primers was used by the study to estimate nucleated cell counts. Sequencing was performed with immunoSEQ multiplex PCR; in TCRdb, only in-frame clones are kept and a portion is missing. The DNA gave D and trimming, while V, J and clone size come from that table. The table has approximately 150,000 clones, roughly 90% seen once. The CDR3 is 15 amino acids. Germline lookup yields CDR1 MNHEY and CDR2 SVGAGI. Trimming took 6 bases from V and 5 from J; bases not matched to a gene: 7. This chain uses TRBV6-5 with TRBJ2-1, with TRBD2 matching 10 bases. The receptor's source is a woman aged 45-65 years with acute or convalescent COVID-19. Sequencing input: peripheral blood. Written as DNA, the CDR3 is TGTGCCAGCAGCGCAGCGGGAGGGCCCCACAATGAGCAGTTCTTC. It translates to CASSAAGGPHNEQFF.